The rows below give T cell receptor beta chains drawn from one sample of a study of cytomegalovirus exposure and HLA in healthy donors. Method: immunoSEQ multiplex PCR; TCRdb's copy keeps in-frame clones and lacks some. The sample lists about 150,000 clones, approximately 80% occurring once. Sequences were obtained from PBMCs. These TCRs come from a man aged 25 to 40 in good health and CMV-seropositive. CDR3s include the opening cysteine and the closing phenylalanine or tryptophan. D genes are given only for firm matches. For some rows the clone size is stated as once, few or many, or as a class when expanded; others skip it.

cdr3_aa cdr3_nt d_call clone_size j_call v_call
CASQGQGFMNTEAFF TGTGCCAGTCAGGGACAGGGTTTTATGAACACTGAAGCTTTCTTT TRBD1 NA TRBJ1-1 TRBV10-3
CASSYAGWRYEQYF TGTGCCAGCAGTTACGCAGGGTGGCGCTACGAGCAGTACTTC NA NA TRBJ2-7 TRBV6-5
CASRTSGTGGYEQYF TGTGCCAGCAGAACCTCCGGGACAGGGGGCTACGAGCAGTACTTC TRBD1 few TRBJ2-7 TRBV27
CASSPGTVSGNTIYF TGTGCCAGCAGCCCCGGGACAGTCTCTGGAAACACCATATATTTT TRBD1 few TRBJ1-3 TRBV28
CASSPGTDVGETQYF TGTGCCAGCAGCCCAGGGACAGATGTAGGAGAGACCCAGTACTTC TRBD1 once TRBJ2-5 TRBV11-1
CASSIRDRSSGNTIYF TGTGCCAGCAGTATACGGGACAGGAGCTCTGGAAACACCATATATTTT TRBD1 NA TRBJ1-3 TRBV28
CASRKRQGATEAFF TGTGCCAGCAGAAAAAGACAGGGGGCCACTGAAGCTTTCTTT TRBD1 NA TRBJ1-1 TRBV27
CAWGSGFYEKLFF TGTGCCTGGGGCTCCGGGTTTTATGAAAAACTGTTTTTT NA NA TRBJ1-4 TRBV30
CASSPIPVGLASYEQYF TGTGCCAGCAGCCCGATCCCCGTGGGACTAGCTTCCTACGAGCAGTACTTC TRBD2 NA TRBJ2-7 TRBV5-5
CASSLGQGVYGYTF TGTGCCAGTAGTCTAGGACAGGGTGTCTATGGCTACACCTTC TRBD1 NA TRBJ1-2 TRBV19
CASSLQETQYF TGTGCCAGCTCACTACAAGAGACCCAGTACTTC NA few TRBJ2-5 TRBV18
CASSERLAGYEQYF TGTGCCAGCAGTGAACGACTAGCGGGATACGAGCAGTACTTC TRBD2 NA TRBJ2-7 TRBV2
CASSLVGTGSGYTF TGTGCCAGCAGCTTGGTAGGGACAGGGTCCGGCTACACCTTC TRBD1 NA TRBJ1-2 TRBV5-5
CASSLGGPMNTEAFF TGTGCCAGCAGTTTGGGGGGACCCATGAACACTGAAGCTTTCTTT NA NA TRBJ1-1 TRBV6-6
CASSVMGGEVPDTQYF TGTGCCAGCAGTGTAATGGGCGGGGAGGTCCCAGATACGCAGTATTTT NA NA TRBJ2-3 TRBV6-1
CAWSRQGNSNQPQHF TGTGCCTGGAGTCGACAGGGAAATAGCAATCAGCCCCAGCATTTT TRBD1 NA TRBJ1-5 TRBV30
CAISAGVAGGYNEQFF TGTGCCATCTCAGCGGGAGTCGCCGGCGGCTACAATGAGCAGTTCTTC TRBD2 NA TRBJ2-1 TRBV10-3
CASSYSAENTEAFF TGTGCCAGCAGTTACTCCGCGGAGAACACTGAAGCTTTCTTT NA NA TRBJ1-1 TRBV6-6
CASSLRVFTGTQYF TGTGCCAGCAGTTTACGGGTCTTCACGGGTACGCAGTATTTT NA NA TRBJ2-3 TRBV27
CATSRDRGQTLPGANVLTF TGTGCCACCAGCAGAGATCGCGGACAAACTCTACCTGGGGCCAACGTCCTGACTTTC NA NA TRBJ2-6 TRBV15
CAWSEGSYGYTF TGTGCCTGGAGTGAGGGGTCCTATGGCTACACCTTC NA NA TRBJ1-2 TRBV30
CASSLQPQGPQETQYF TGTGCTAGCAGCTTACAACCGCAGGGCCCCCAAGAGACCCAGTACTTC NA NA TRBJ2-5 TRBV7-7
CASSLRGLNEQYF TGTGCCAGCAGTTTACGGGGGTTGAACGAGCAGTACTTC NA NA TRBJ2-7 TRBV28
CASSLMTTGYTF TGTGCCAGCAGCCTGATGACAACTGGCTACACCTTC NA NA TRBJ1-2 TRBV5-6
CASRTGTEICEQYF TGTGCCAGCAGGACCGGGACAGAGATTTGCGAGCAGTACTTC TRBD1 NA TRBJ2-7 TRBV27
CASSLQGPGYGYTF TGTGCCAGCAGTTTACAGGGCCCCGGCTATGGCTACACCTTC NA NA TRBJ1-2 TRBV28
CAISEWGTASYEQYF TGTGCCATCAGTGAGTGGGGGACAGCCTCCTACGAGCAGTACTTC TRBD1 NA TRBJ2-7 TRBV10-3
CASSADRGRGNTIYF TGTGCCAGCAGCGCTGACAGGGGGCGAGGAAACACCATATATTTT TRBD1 NA TRBJ1-3 TRBV27
CASRNRQGARPYNEQFF TGTGCCAGCAGGAATAGACAGGGGGCGCGACCATACAATGAGCAGTTCTTC TRBD1 NA TRBJ2-1 TRBV2
CASSPGWGLYEQYF TGTGCCAGCAGCCCCGGGTGGGGCCTCTACGAGCAGTACTTC NA NA TRBJ2-7 TRBV9
CASSLWESSGNTIYF TGTGCCAGCAGCTTATGGGAGTCCTCTGGAAACACCATATATTTT NA NA TRBJ1-3 TRBV7-9
CATTDRTDTQYF TGTGCCACCACGGACAGGACAGATACGCAGTATTTT TRBD1 few TRBJ2-3 TRBV10-3
CASSLSQKRNEKLFF TGTGCCAGCAGCTTGTCCCAGAAAAGAAATGAAAAACTGTTTTTT NA NA TRBJ1-4 TRBV7-9
CASSLGSGRATDTQYF TGTGCCAGCAGCTTGGGTAGCGGGAGGGCCACAGATACGCAGTATTTT TRBD2 few TRBJ2-3 TRBV5-8
CASSVRTSGRYISYNEQFF TGTGCCAGCAGCGTCAGGACTAGCGGGAGGTACATCTCCTACAATGAGCAGTTCTTC TRBD2 NA TRBJ2-1 TRBV9
CASSQEAGLAYGYTF TGCGCCAGCAGCCAAGAAGCAGGGTTAGCCTATGGCTACACCTTC NA once TRBJ1-2 TRBV4-1
CASSYSIRQETQYF TGTGCCAGCAGTTACTCAATCAGGCAAGAGACCCAGTACTTC NA NA TRBJ2-5 TRBV6-6
CASSHRDRALMNTEAFF TGTGCCAGCAGTCACCGGGACAGGGCCTTAATGAACACTGAAGCTTTCTTT TRBD1 NA TRBJ1-1 TRBV9
CASSISQDSGANVLTF TGTGCCAGTAGTATATCACAGGACTCTGGGGCCAACGTCCTGACTTTC NA NA TRBJ2-6 TRBV19
CASSLRGGYQPQHF TGTGCCAGCAGTCTCCGGGGGGGTTATCAGCCCCAGCATTTT NA NA TRBJ1-5 TRBV28
CASSLDRTRLSGNTIYF TGCGCCAGCAGCTTAGACAGGACCCGGCTCTCTGGAAACACCATATATTTT NA NA TRBJ1-3 TRBV5-1
CAGSTPAGGQETQYF TGTGCCGGCAGCACCCCGGCGGGAGGGCAAGAGACCCAGTACTTC TRBD2 NA TRBJ2-5 TRBV9
CASSPQGDYGYTF TGCGCCAGCAGCCCACAGGGTGACTATGGCTACACCTTC NA NA TRBJ1-2 TRBV5-1
CASKGGSLSTDTQYF TGTGCCAGCAAGGGCGGGAGCCTTAGCACAGATACGCAGTATTTT TRBD2 NA TRBJ2-3 TRBV28
CASSPQGGRTEAFF TGTGCCAGCAGCCCACAGGGAGGGCGAACTGAAGCTTTCTTT NA once TRBJ1-1 TRBV7-2
CSVPIGAGNTEAFF TGCAGCGTTCCAATTGGGGCTGGGAACACTGAAGCTTTCTTT NA NA TRBJ1-1 TRBV29-1
CASSFWQTDERETQYF TGTGCCAGCAGCTTTTGGCAGACTGACGAGCGGGAGACCCAGTACTTC NA NA TRBJ2-5 TRBV11-2
CASSLLQGKETQYF TGTGCCAGCAGTTTATTACAGGGTAAAGAGACCCAGTACTTC NA NA TRBJ2-5 TRBV28
CASSFAGGLYEQYF TGCGCCAGCAGCTTCGCGGGAGGCCTCTACGAGCAGTACTTC TRBD2 once TRBJ2-7 TRBV5-1
CASSRTASYDEQYF TGCGCCAGCAGCCGCACTGCATCCTACGACGAGCAGTACTTC NA NA TRBJ2-7 TRBV5-1
CAISENQGLYEQYF TGTGCCATCAGTGAGAATCAGGGGCTCTACGAGCAGTACTTC NA NA TRBJ2-7 TRBV10-3
CASSRETGGFFF TGTGCCAGCAGCCGCGAGACAGGGGGATTTTTCTTC TRBD1 NA TRBJ2-1 TRBV7-9
CASRQTGTGTYGYTF TGTGCCAGCAGACAAACCGGGACAGGGACCTATGGCTACACCTTC TRBD1 NA TRBJ1-2 TRBV27
CASSVEGVVRYNEQFF TGTGCCAGCAGCGTAGAAGGGGTGGTGCGATACAATGAGCAGTTCTTC NA few TRBJ2-1 TRBV9
CASMAGVHYGYTF TGTGCCAGCATGGCAGGGGTGCACTATGGCTACACCTTC NA NA TRBJ1-2 TRBV6-5
CASSDRVSVTEAFF TGTGCCAGCAGTGACAGGGTTTCTGTTACTGAAGCTTTCTTT NA NA TRBJ1-1 TRBV2
CASSLDTGAGGYTF TGTGCCAGCAGCTTAGATACAGGGGCGGGTGGCTACACCTTC TRBD1 NA TRBJ1-2 TRBV7-9
CASSFTGGGDNEQFF TGTGCCAGCAGTTTCACAGGGGGAGGGGACAATGAGCAGTTCTTC NA NA TRBJ2-1 TRBV28
CASSRGLTDTQYF TGTGCCAGCAGTCGGGGACTCACAGATACGCAGTATTTT NA NA TRBJ2-3 TRBV2